The entry below gives a single T cell receptor beta chain sequence along with its context. Other DNA sequences in this specimen translate into the identical CDR3. The sample belongs to a study of blood T cell repertoires in COVID-19. As processed by the authors: The assay estimated nucleated cells by amplifying reference gene primers. Sequencing was performed with immunoSEQ multiplex PCR; in TCRdb, only in-frame clones are kept and a portion is missing. V and J calls and clone size come straight from that table; D and trimming were deduced from the DNA. The profile shows 45,000 or so clones, approximately 90% of them singletons. The CDR3 loop spans 13 amino acids. V dropped 2 bases and J dropped 5; count of bases not matched to a gene: 3. Germline loops: CDR1 ENHRY, CDR2 SYGVKD.

The rearrangement uses TRBV10-3 and TRBJ2-7; 7 bases align to TRBD1. The sequence came from a man aged 35 to 55 with active COVID-19. What was sequenced was peripheral blood. The CDR3 here is CAISERGQDEQYF. CDR3 nucleotide sequence: TGTGCCATCAGTGAGAGAGGACAGGACGAGCAGTACTTC.